This T cell receptor beta chain emerged from a study of beta chain features in type 1 diabetes. This clone was observed a few times. Its matching antigen is unknown. Notes on the study in general: In all four CD4+ subsets, TCRB CDR3 length was significantly, moderately reduced in type 1 diabetes. Junctions at VDJ sites from type 1 diabetes patients had fewer insertions and more deletions. Whether TCRB rearrangement is influenced by HLA type was left unresolved in this analysis.

Expressed TCRB transcripts were sequenced, since all the RNA that had been isolated was reverse transcribed. Assay used: immunoSEQ multiplex PCR; TCRdb lists only in-frame clones, some missing. Altogether around 140,000 clones are present, more than 10% being singletons, with the ten largest covering roughly 1.3%. Via CD45RO/CCR7/CD25/CD127/CD95/CD27, cells of the CD4+ naive, central memory, regulatory and stem cell-like memory subsets were sorted. This receptor was obtained from a man between 18 and 35 years old with type 1 diabetes. Material for sequencing was central memory CD4+ T cells from blood.

CDR3 amino acids: CASSVDTSNYGYTF. In nucleotides, the CDR3 is TGTGCCAGCTCAGTGGACACGTCTAACTATGGCTACACCTTC. The chain carries TRBV18 and TRBJ1-2; possibly TRBD1 for D (5 bases). The CDR3 consists of 14 residues. CDR1 and CDR2 from the germline V gene are KGHSH and LQKENI. V lost 5 bases and J 0 bases, leaving 10 bases between the germline ends. Together with reference TRBV18 and TRBJ1-2, the CDR3 gives the full variable domain: NAGVMQNPRHLVRRRGQEARLRCSPMKGHSHVYWYRQLPEEGLKFMVYLQKENIIDESGMPKERFSAEFPKEGPSILRIQQVVRGDSAAYFCASSVDTSNYGYTFGSGTRLTVV.